This entry lists 21 T cell receptor beta chains sequenced from one sample in a study of blood T cell repertoires in COVID-19. Method: immunoSEQ multiplex PCR; TCRdb's copy keeps in-frame clones and lacks some. The repertoire holds 70,000 or so clones, with more than 75% as singletons. The specimen was peripheral blood. These receptors were collected from a man aged 45-65 years with active COVID-19.

The genes are TRBV7-9 and TRBJ1-2; possible D gene TRBD1, 5 bases. The germline CDR1 and CDR2 sequences are SEHNR and FQNEAQ (reference sequence). The CDR3 has 13 amino acids. V was cut by 4 bases and J by 8 bases, with 14 bases left in between. CDR3 in amino acids: CASSSGLNGGYTF. The CDR3 coding sequence is TGTGCCAGCAGCTCGGGACTTAATGGGGGCTACACCTTC.

The gene calls are TRBV5-1 and TRBJ2-3; a possible D gene is TRBD2 (7 bases). Germline CDR1 reads SGHRS; CDR2 reads YFSETQ. V was cut by 2 bases and J by 3 bases, with 13 bases left in between. The CDR3 totals 15 residues. DNA of the CDR3: TGCGCCAGCAGCTTCCAGGGAGGGGGGACAGATACGCAGTATTTT. This translates into CASSFQGGGTDTQYF.

The chain is built from TRBV7-2 and TRBJ2-1; a weak D match, TRBD1 (5 bases). Trimming shortened V by 5 bases and J by 9 bases, and 11 bases separated the two germline ends. The CDR3 has 12 amino acids. Germline lookup yields CDR1 SGHTA and CDR2 FQGNSA. CDR3 DNA: TGTGCCAGCAGCACCAGGGTCGGTGAGCAGTTCTTC. This sequence encodes CASSTRVGEQFF.

The CDR3 region is CASSQTGTGNYGYTF. DNA for the CDR3: TGCGCCAGCAGCCAAACCGGGACAGGGAACTATGGCTACACCTTC. The chain links TRBV4-3 to TRBJ1-2; 9 bases agree with TRBD1. Trimming took 2 bases from V and 2 from J; bases not matched to a gene: 3. Germline-derived CDR1 and CDR2 are LGHNA and YSLEER. This CDR3 region has 15 residues.

CDR3: CASSPGQTGNTIYF. CDR3 nucleotides: TGTGCCAGCAGCCCTGGACAAACGGGAAACACCATATATTTT. This chain uses TRBV9 with TRBJ1-3; tentatively, D is TRBD1 (5 bases). Trimming removed 4 bases at V and 4 bases at J, with 12 bases between. CDR3 length equals 14 residues. Germline V CDR1 and CDR2: SGDLS, YYNGEE.

This sequence joins TRBV9 and TRBJ1-4; D not certain. Trimming cost V 0 bases and J 7 bases, with 16 bases left between them. This CDR3 has 16 amino acids. Germline V lookup: CDR1 SGDLS, CDR2 YYNGEE. The CDR3: CASSVDPTRRGEKLFF. The DNA of the CDR3 is TGTGCCAGCAGCGTAGACCCAACCAGGCGGGGTGAAAAACTGTTTTTT.

The V gene is TRBV7-8, the J gene TRBJ1-1, with 7 bases matching TRBD1. There are 14 residues in the CDR3. Germline V CDR1 and CDR2: SGHVS, FQNEAQ. The ends lost 3 bases at V and 5 bases at J; junction bases unmatched: 6. CDR3 in amino acids: CASSLSRGRTEAFF. DNA for the CDR3: TGTGCCAGCAGCTTGAGTAGGGGGCGAACTGAAGCTTTCTTT. The whole variable domain, filled in from reference TRBV7-8 and TRBJ1-1, reads GAGVSQSPRYKVAKRGQDVALRCDPISGHVSLFWYQQALGQGPEFLTYFQNEAQLDKSGLPSDRFFAERPEGSVSTLKIQRTQQEDSAVYLCASSLSRGRTEAFFGQGTRLTVV.

The J gene is TRBJ1-1, the V gene TRBV5-1, with D perhaps matching TRBD1 (5 bases). This CDR3 has 16 amino acids. The V gene's germline CDR1 is SGHRS and CDR2 YFSETQ. V dropped 3 bases and J dropped 5 bases, with 20 bases sitting between them. The CDR3: CASSSSGGISRTEAFF. Here the CDR3 DNA reads TGCGCCAGCAGCTCGTCCGGGGGGATCTCAAGAACTGAAGCTTTCTTT.

V is TRBV13 and J is TRBJ1-6; the D is unclear. Trimming removed 2 bases from V and 5 bases from J, with 7 bases in between. The CDR3 loop spans 14 amino acids. Germline lookup yields CDR1 PRHDT and CDR2 FYEKMQ (reference sequence). The CDR3 DNA sequence: TGTGCCAGCAGCTTAAAGAGGGATAATTCACCCCTCCACTTT. It translates to CASSLKRDNSPLHF.

This clone was found once. This chain uses TRBV16 with TRBJ2-3; 8 positions match TRBD1. This CDR3 is built from 18 residues. The trim removed 2 bases at V and 3 bases at J, leaving 13 bases unmatched. CDR1 is KGHSY, CDR2 FQNENV, per germline. CDR3 bases: TGTGCCAGCAGCCAAGAGAGGCCCCAGGGGGCTGCGACAGATACGCAGTATTTT. Its protein product is CASSQERPQGAATDTQYF.

V and J are TRBV2 and TRBJ2-3, with a weak D call TRBD1 (5 bases). Looked up from germline, CDR1 is SNHLY and CDR2 is FYNNEI. The ends were cut back, 6 bases at V and 0 bases at J, with 10 bases in the middle. This CDR3 spans 14 amino acids. The CDR3 loop reads CASRDKASTDTQYF. The CDR3 DNA follows: TGTGCCAGCAGGGACAAGGCTAGCACAGATACGCAGTATTTT.

The chain has TRBV7-3 and TRBJ2-1; D is possibly TRBD2 (5 bases). V dropped 5 bases and J dropped 5 bases, with 10 bases sitting between them. The CDR3 has 13 residues. The germline V gene encodes CDR1 SGHTA and CDR2 FQGTGA. The CDR3 sequence: CASSPWRDNEQFF. The CDR3 coding sequence is TGTGCCAGCAGCCCTTGGCGGGACAATGAGCAGTTCTTC.

The V gene is TRBV11-2, the J gene TRBJ2-1; 12 bases are a match to TRBD1. This CDR3 region has 15 residues. The V and J ends lost 4 bases and 12 bases, in that order; junction bases with no gene match: 10. Germline V lookup: CDR1 SGHAT, CDR2 FQNNGV. The CDR3 here is CASSSGTGGGLGQFF. The CDR3 DNA reads as TGTGCCAGCAGCTCCGGGACAGGGGGCGGCCTGGGGCAGTTCTTC.

This clone is a singleton in its sample. The chain recombines TRBV7-6 with TRBJ1-1; D might be TRBD1 (6 bases). V lost 5 bases to trimming and J lost 1 base, with 8 bases between them. Germline V lookup: CDR1 SGHVS, CDR2 FNYEAQ. CDR3 length equals 13 residues. The CDR3 nucleotides read TGTGCCAGCAGCCGACAGGAGAACACTGAAGCTTTCTTT. This encodes CASSRQENTEAFF.

This clone was seen once. The chain has TRBV28 and TRBJ2-1, with TRBD1 identical over 8 bases. V trimming: 6 bases; J trimming: 12 bases; junction bases outside the gene matches: 13. Per the germline V gene, CDR1 is MDHEN and CDR2 is SYDVKM. The CDR3 consists of 14 residues. The CDR3 sequence is CASRTRGPFVGQFF. The DNA for the CDR3 is TGTGCCAGCAGGACCAGGGGGCCATTCGTGGGGCAGTTCTTC.

The sample holds one count of this clone. The J gene is TRBJ2-2, the V gene TRBV19; 8 bases are shared with TRBD2. Looked up from germline, CDR1 is LNHDA and CDR2 is SQIVND (reference sequence). V shed 2 bases, J shed 2 bases, and the junction held 16 bases outside the gene matches. CDR3 length equals 20 residues. This CDR3 is CASSIFAGGRSLRNTGELFF. CDR3 coding DNA: TGTGCCAGTAGTATATTCGCGGGAGGAAGGTCCCTTCGTAACACCGGGGAGCTGTTTTTT.

The V and J genes are TRBV10-2 and TRBJ1-5, with D unclear. Germline CDR1 and CDR2: WSHSY and SAAADI. The CDR3 totals 17 residues. V shed 0 bases and J shed 5 bases, with 17 bases lying between them. The CDR3 region has the DNA TGCGCCAGCAGTGAGTCGAACTGGGTTGGCGGCTATCAGCCCCAGCATTTT. It is translated as CASSESNWVGGYQPQHF.

This clone was counted a few times. V gene TRBV15 combines with J gene TRBJ2-3, with TRBD2 identical over 16 bases. Germline CDR1 is LNHNV and CDR2 is YYDKDF (reference sequence). The CDR3 contains 18 residues. The V gene end was trimmed by 6 bases and the J gene end by 6 bases; junction bases not matched to a gene: 12. CDR3 protein: CATRGFPGLAGGSDTQYF. The CDR3 DNA sequence: TGTGCCACCAGAGGTTTTCCGGGACTAGCGGGAGGGTCGGATACGCAGTATTTT.

The CDR3 loop is CASSLLGGSYEQYF. DNA of the CDR3: TGTGCCAGCAGCTTACTCGGCGGATCCTACGAGCAGTACTTC. The V call is TRBV7-9, the J call TRBJ2-7, with unresolved D. Trimming left V 2 bases short and J 1 base short, with 9 bases between. The CDR3 length is 14 residues. Germline V CDR1 and CDR2: SEHNR, FQNEAQ (reference sequence).

A few counts support this clone. The genes are TRBV28 and TRBJ1-5; a weak D match, TRBD1 (6 bases). Germline V CDR1 and CDR2: MDHEN, SYDVKM. The V end lost 4 bases, the J end lost 5 bases, and 9 bases lay between the germline ends. This CDR3 contains 13 residues. The CDR3, as DNA: TGTGCCAGCAGTTGGACAGCCGATCAGCCCCAGCATTTT. It translates to CASSWTADQPQHF.

The rearrangement joins TRBV5-1 to TRBJ1-2; D is possibly TRBD1 (6 bases). With 0 bases removed from V and 2 bases from J, the gap between germline ends came to 8 bases. The germline CDR1 and CDR2 sequences are SGHRS and YFSETQ. CDR3 length equals 14 residues. The CDR3 loop is CASSLETGNYGYTF. CDR3 nucleotide sequence: TGCGCCAGCAGCTTGGAGACAGGAAACTATGGCTACACCTTC.